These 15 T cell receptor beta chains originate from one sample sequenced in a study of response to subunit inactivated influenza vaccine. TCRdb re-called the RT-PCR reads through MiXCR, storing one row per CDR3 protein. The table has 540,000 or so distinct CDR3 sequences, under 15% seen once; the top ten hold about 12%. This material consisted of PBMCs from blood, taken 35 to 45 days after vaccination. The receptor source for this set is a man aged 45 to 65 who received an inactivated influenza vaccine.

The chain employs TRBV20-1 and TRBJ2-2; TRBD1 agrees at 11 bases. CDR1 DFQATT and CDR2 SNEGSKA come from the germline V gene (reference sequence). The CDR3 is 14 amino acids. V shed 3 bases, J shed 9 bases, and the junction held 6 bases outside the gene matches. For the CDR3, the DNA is TGCAGTGCTAGTGGGACAGGGGGAGGAAGGGAGCTGTTTTTT. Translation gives CSASGTGGGRELFF.

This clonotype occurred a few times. CDR3 sequence (DNA): TGCGCCAGCAGCTTCGAGGGACAGGGTAATGAAAAACTGTTTTTT. This sequence encodes CASSFEGQGNEKLFF. The chain recombines TRBV5-1 with TRBJ1-4; 9 bases match TRBD1. Germline values: CDR1 SGHRS, CDR2 YFSETQ. The CDR3 length is 15 residues. V lost 2 bases and J lost 4; bases outside the gene matches: 3.

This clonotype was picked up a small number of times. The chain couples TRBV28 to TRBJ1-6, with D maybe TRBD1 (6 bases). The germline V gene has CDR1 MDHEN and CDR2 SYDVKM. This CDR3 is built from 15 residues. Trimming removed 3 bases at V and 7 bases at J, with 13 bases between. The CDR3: CASSLGGTINSPLHF. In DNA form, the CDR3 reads TGTGCCAGCAGTTTGGGAGGGACAATCAATTCACCCCTCCACTTT.

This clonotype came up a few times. The CDR3 nucleotides read TGTGCCAGCAGTAATAGCGGGAGGACCACCTACAATGAGCAGTTCTTC. Protein sequence: CASSNSGRTTYNEQFF. The gene calls are TRBV28 and TRBJ2-1; 10 nucleotides agree with TRBD2. In germline, CDR1 is MDHEN, CDR2 SYDVKM. J lost 2 bases, V lost 5 bases, and 6 bases had no gene match. CDR3 size: 16 residues.

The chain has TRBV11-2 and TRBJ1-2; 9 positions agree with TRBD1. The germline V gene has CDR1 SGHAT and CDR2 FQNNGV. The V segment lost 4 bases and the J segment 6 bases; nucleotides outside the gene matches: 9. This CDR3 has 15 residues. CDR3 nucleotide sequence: TGTGCCAGCAGCTCCAACAGGGGGCGCATCGATGGCTACACCTTC. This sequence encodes CASSSNRGRIDGYTF.

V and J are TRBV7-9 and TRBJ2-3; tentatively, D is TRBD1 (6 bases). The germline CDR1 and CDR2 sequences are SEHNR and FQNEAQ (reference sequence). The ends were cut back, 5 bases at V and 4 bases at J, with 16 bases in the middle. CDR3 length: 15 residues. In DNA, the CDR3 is TGTGCCAGCAGCAGTGACAGGCTCGGCGCAGATACGCAGTATTTT. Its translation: CASSSDRLGADTQYF.

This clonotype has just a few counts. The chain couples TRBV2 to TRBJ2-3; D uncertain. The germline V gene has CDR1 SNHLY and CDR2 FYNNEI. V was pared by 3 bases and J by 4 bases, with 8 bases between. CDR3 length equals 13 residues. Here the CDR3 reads CASSERSPDTQYF. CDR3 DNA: TGTGCCAGCAGTGAGAGATCCCCAGATACGCAGTATTTT.

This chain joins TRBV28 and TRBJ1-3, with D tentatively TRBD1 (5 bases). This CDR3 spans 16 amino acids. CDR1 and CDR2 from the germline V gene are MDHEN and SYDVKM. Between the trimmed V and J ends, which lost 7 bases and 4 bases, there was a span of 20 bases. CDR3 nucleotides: TGTGCCAGCATGGAGTGGTCGGGCAGGGAGGGAAACACCATATATTTT. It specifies CASMEWSGREGNTIYF.

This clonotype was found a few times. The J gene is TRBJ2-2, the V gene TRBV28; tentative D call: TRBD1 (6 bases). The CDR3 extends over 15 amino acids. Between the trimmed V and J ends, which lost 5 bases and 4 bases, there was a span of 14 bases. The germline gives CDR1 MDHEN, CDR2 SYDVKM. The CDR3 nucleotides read TGTGCCAGCAGTCCCCGGACAGTTATCACCGGGGAGCTGTTTTTT. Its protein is CASSPRTVITGELFF.

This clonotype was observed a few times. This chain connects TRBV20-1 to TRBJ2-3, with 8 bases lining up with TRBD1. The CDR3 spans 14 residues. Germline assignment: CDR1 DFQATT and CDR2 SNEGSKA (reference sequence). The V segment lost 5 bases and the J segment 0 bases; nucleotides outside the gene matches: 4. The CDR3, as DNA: TGCAGTGCTTTTCGGGACAGGAGCACAGATACGCAGTATTTT. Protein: CSAFRDRSTDTQYF.

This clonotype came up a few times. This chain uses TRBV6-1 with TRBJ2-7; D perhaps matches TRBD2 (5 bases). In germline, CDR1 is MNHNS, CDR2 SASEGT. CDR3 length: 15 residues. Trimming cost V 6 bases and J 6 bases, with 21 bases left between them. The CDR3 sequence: CASRGSGRTPAEQYF. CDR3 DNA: TGTGCCAGCAGGGGGAGTGGGCGGACGCCAGCCGAGCAGTACTTC.

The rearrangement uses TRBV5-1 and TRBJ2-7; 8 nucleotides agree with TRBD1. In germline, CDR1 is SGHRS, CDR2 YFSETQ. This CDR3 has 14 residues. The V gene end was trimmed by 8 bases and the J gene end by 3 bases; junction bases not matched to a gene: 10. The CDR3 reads CASNRQGTDYEQYF. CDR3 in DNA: TGCGCCAGTAACCGACAGGGGACAGACTACGAGCAGTACTTC.

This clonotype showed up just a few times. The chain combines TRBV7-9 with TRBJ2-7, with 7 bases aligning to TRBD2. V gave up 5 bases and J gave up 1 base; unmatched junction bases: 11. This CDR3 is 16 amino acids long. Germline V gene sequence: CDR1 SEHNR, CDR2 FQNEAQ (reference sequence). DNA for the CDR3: TGTGCCAGCAGCCCTCTCCGGCTAGCGGAATCCTACGAGCAGTACTTC. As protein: CASSPLRLAESYEQYF.

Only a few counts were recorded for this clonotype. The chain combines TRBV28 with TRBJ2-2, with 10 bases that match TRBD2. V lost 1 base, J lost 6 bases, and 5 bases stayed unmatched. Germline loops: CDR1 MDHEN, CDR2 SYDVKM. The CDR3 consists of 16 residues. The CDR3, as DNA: TGTGCCAGCAGTTTATTAGCGGGAGGAGACGCCGGGGAGCTGTTTTTT. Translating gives CASSLLAGGDAGELFF.

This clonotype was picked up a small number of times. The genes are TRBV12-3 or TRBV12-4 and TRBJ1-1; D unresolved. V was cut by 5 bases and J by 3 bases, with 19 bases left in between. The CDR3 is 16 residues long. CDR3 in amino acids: CASSPRATSMDTEAFF. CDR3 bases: TGTGCCAGCAGTCCACGGGCCACCTCGATGGACACTGAAGCTTTCTTT.